Listed below are T cell receptor beta chains from one sample, sequenced in a study of chemoradiotherapy in HPV16-positive cancers. Sequencing was performed with immunoSEQ multiplex PCR; in TCRdb, only in-frame clones are kept and a portion is missing. The top ten clones hold roughly 7% of a sample with approximately 1,500 clones, about 91% of them seen once. The source was tumor tissue, collected from a patient who underwent chemoradiotherapy. The origin of the receptors is a human donor with HPV-associated anogenital cancer. The CDR3 runs from the conserved cysteine through the conserved F or W. Fields, in order: CDR3 protein, CDR3 DNA, D gene, clone size, V gene, J gene. The D gene is left open where the match is weak. Clone size is given for some rows only: seen once, a few or many times, or a class if the clone is expanded.

cdr3_aa: CATATSGSTDTQYF
cdr3_nt: TGTGCCACCGCGACTAGCGGAAGCACAGATACGCAGTATTTT
d_call: TRBD2
clone_size: .
v_call: TRBV10-3
j_call: TRBJ2-3

cdr3_aa: CASSLPPGLESNEQFF
cdr3_nt: TGCGCCAGCAGTTTACCCCCAGGCCTGGAGAGCAATGAGCAGTTCTTC
d_call: .
clone_size: .
v_call: TRBV10-2
j_call: TRBJ2-1

cdr3_aa: CAIRQNVNNEQFF
cdr3_nt: TGTGCCATCAGGCAGAATGTCAACAATGAGCAGTTCTTC
d_call: .
clone_size: .
v_call: TRBV10-3
j_call: TRBJ2-1

cdr3_aa: CASSPTVTGPSSYNSPLHF
cdr3_nt: TGCGCCAGCAGCCCCACTGTGACAGGGCCGAGCTCCTATAATTCACCCCTCCACTTT
d_call: TRBD1
clone_size: .
v_call: TRBV5-1
j_call: TRBJ1-6

cdr3_aa: CASSVTGYEQYF
cdr3_nt: TGTGCCAGCAGTGTCACCGGCTACGAGCAGTACTTC
d_call: .
clone_size: once
v_call: TRBV2
j_call: TRBJ2-7

cdr3_aa: CASWGSSGEQFF
cdr3_nt: TGTGCCAGCTGGGGGAGTAGTGGTGAGCAGTTCTTC
d_call: .
clone_size: .
v_call: TRBV6-1
j_call: TRBJ2-1

cdr3_aa: CASSFARLGEELFF
cdr3_nt: TGTGCCAGCAGTTTTGCCAGACTTGGTGAGGAGCTGTTTTTT
d_call: .
clone_size: .
v_call: TRBV2
j_call: TRBJ2-2

cdr3_aa: CASSSTGTTYNEQFF
cdr3_nt: TGTGCCAGCAGCTCGACAGGGACTACCTACAATGAGCAGTTCTTC
d_call: .
clone_size: .
v_call: TRBV7-2
j_call: TRBJ2-1

cdr3_aa: CASSVGWTKETQYF
cdr3_nt: TGTGCCAGCAGCGTAGGGTGGACTAAAGAGACCCAGTACTTC
d_call: .
clone_size: .
v_call: TRBV9
j_call: TRBJ2-5

cdr3_aa: CASSLSAVLAKNIQYF
cdr3_nt: TGTGCCAGCAGCTTATCAGCGGTACTAGCCAAAAACATTCAGTACTTC
d_call: .
clone_size: .
v_call: TRBV7-2
j_call: TRBJ2-4

cdr3_aa: CASSPNGLSVLSGNTIYF
cdr3_nt: TGTGCCAGCTCACCCAACGGACTCTCGGTGCTCTCTGGAAACACCATATATTTT
d_call: .
clone_size: .
v_call: TRBV18
j_call: TRBJ1-3

cdr3_aa: CSVVLMTSGFYEQYF
cdr3_nt: TGCAGCGTTGTTCTTATGACTAGCGGGTTTTACGAGCAGTACTTC
d_call: TRBD2
clone_size: once
v_call: TRBV29-1
j_call: TRBJ2-7

cdr3_aa: CASSMRRRHLYGYTF
cdr3_nt: TGTGCCAGTAGTATGAGAAGGCGGCACCTCTATGGCTACACCTTC
d_call: .
clone_size: .
v_call: TRBV19
j_call: TRBJ1-2

cdr3_aa: CASSLGGRSDTQYF
cdr3_nt: TGCGCCAGCAGCCTCGGGGGACGGTCGGATACGCAGTATTTT
d_call: .
clone_size: .
v_call: TRBV5-1
j_call: TRBJ2-3

cdr3_aa: CASSIRNANYGYTF
cdr3_nt: TGTGCCAGTAGTATCCGGAACGCTAACTATGGCTACACCTTC
d_call: .
clone_size: .
v_call: TRBV19
j_call: TRBJ1-2

cdr3_aa: CASNFWGNTEAFF
cdr3_nt: TGTGCCAGTAATTTCTGGGGGAACACTGAAGCTTTCTTT
d_call: .
clone_size: .
v_call: TRBV19
j_call: TRBJ1-1

cdr3_aa: CASSLGTGASNQPQHF
cdr3_nt: TGTGCCAGCTCTCTCGGGACAGGGGCTAGCAATCAGCCCCAGCATTTT
d_call: TRBD1
clone_size: .
v_call: TRBV18
j_call: TRBJ1-5

cdr3_aa: CASSVTPGGLRGTDTQYF
cdr3_nt: TGTGCCAGCAGCGTGACCCCGGGAGGCCTACGAGGCACAGATACGCAGTATTTT
d_call: TRBD2
clone_size: .
v_call: TRBV9
j_call: TRBJ2-3

cdr3_aa: CASSVPDLQPQHF
cdr3_nt: TGTGCCAGCAGCGTACCGGATCTTCAGCCCCAGCATTTT
d_call: .
clone_size: .
v_call: TRBV9
j_call: TRBJ1-5

cdr3_aa: CASSLARGTYNEQFF
cdr3_nt: TGCGCCAGCAGCTTGGCCAGGGGAACTTACAATGAGCAGTTCTTC
d_call: .
clone_size: .
v_call: TRBV5-1
j_call: TRBJ2-1

cdr3_aa: CAWSELGTSNQPQHF
cdr3_nt: TGTGCCTGGAGTGAACTGGGGACGAGCAATCAGCCCCAGCATTTT
d_call: .
clone_size: .
v_call: TRBV30
j_call: TRBJ1-5

cdr3_aa: CASGFIAGRTTGELFF
cdr3_nt: TGTGCTAGTGGTTTCATAGCGGGACGAACCACCGGGGAGCTGTTTTTT
d_call: TRBD2
clone_size: .
v_call: TRBV12-5
j_call: TRBJ2-2

cdr3_aa: CASSWRGADGELFF
cdr3_nt: TGTGCCAGCAGTTGGCGGGGGGCGGACGGGGAGCTGTTTTTT
d_call: TRBD2
clone_size: .
v_call: TRBV27
j_call: TRBJ2-2

cdr3_aa: CASKGQGTNTGELFF
cdr3_nt: TGTGCCAGCAAGGGGCAGGGGACGAACACCGGGGAGCTGTTTTTT
d_call: .
clone_size: .
v_call: TRBV6-6
j_call: TRBJ2-2

cdr3_aa: CASRFPNRDILNTEAFF
cdr3_nt: TGTGCCAGCAGGTTTCCAAACAGGGACATTCTGAACACTGAAGCTTTCTTT
d_call: .
clone_size: .
v_call: TRBV28
j_call: TRBJ1-1

cdr3_aa: CASSAGTLLYGYTF
cdr3_nt: TGTGCCAGCAGCGCCGGGACACTACTCTATGGCTACACCTTC
d_call: .
clone_size: .
v_call: TRBV9
j_call: TRBJ1-2

cdr3_aa: CASSKDRNYGYTF
cdr3_nt: TGTGCCAGCAGCAAGGACAGAAACTATGGCTACACCTTC
d_call: .
clone_size: .
v_call: TRBV14
j_call: TRBJ1-2

cdr3_aa: CASSIDQTSTDTQYF
cdr3_nt: TGTGCCAGTAGTATCGACCAAACTAGCACAGATACGCAGTATTTT
d_call: .
clone_size: .
v_call: TRBV19
j_call: TRBJ2-3

cdr3_aa: CASQTQGLIEAFF
cdr3_nt: TGTGCCAGTCAAACCCAGGGTTTAATTGAAGCTTTCTTT
d_call: .
clone_size: .
v_call: TRBV2
j_call: TRBJ1-1

cdr3_aa: CASSGMGLTAYEQYF
cdr3_nt: TGTGCCAGCAGCGGCATGGGGCTTACGGCTTACGAGCAGTACTTC
d_call: .
clone_size: .
v_call: TRBV5-5
j_call: TRBJ2-7

cdr3_aa: CASSRDRGGADTQYF
cdr3_nt: TGTGCCAGCAGCCGAGATCGGGGAGGGGCAGATACGCAGTATTTT
d_call: TRBD2
clone_size: .
v_call: TRBV7-2
j_call: TRBJ2-3

cdr3_aa: CASSPIDMTLWNQPQHF
cdr3_nt: TGTGCCAGCAGTCCCATAGACATGACCCTCTGGAATCAGCCCCAGCATTTT
d_call: .
clone_size: .
v_call: TRBV28
j_call: TRBJ1-5

cdr3_aa: CASSLAGGGAKNIQYF
cdr3_nt: TGTGCCAGCAGCTTGGCCGGTGGGGGAGCCAAAAACATTCAGTACTTC
d_call: .
clone_size: .
v_call: TRBV5-4
j_call: TRBJ2-4

cdr3_aa: CASSFEGKNTGELFF
cdr3_nt: TGCGCCAGCAGCTTTGAGGGGAAGAACACCGGGGAGCTGTTTTTT
d_call: .
clone_size: .
v_call: TRBV5-1
j_call: TRBJ2-2

cdr3_aa: CASRTGQGGNGELFF
cdr3_nt: TGTGCCAGCAGAACCGGACAGGGAGGTAACGGGGAGCTGTTTTTT
d_call: TRBD1
clone_size: .
v_call: TRBV7-9
j_call: TRBJ2-2

cdr3_aa: CASSLASRMEGLNTEAFF
cdr3_nt: TGTGCCAGCAGCTTAGCCTCCAGGATGGAGGGCCTGAACACTGAAGCTTTCTTT
d_call: .
clone_size: .
v_call: TRBV7-8
j_call: TRBJ1-1

cdr3_aa: CASSTPTGDGYTF
cdr3_nt: TGTGCCAGCAGTACCCCCACAGGGGATGGCTACACCTTC
d_call: TRBD1
clone_size: .
v_call: TRBV6-1
j_call: TRBJ1-2

cdr3_aa: CASSPSGSRVKNIQYF
cdr3_nt: TGTGCCAGCAGCCCCTCGGGTAGTAGAGTCAAAAACATTCAGTACTTC
d_call: .
clone_size: .
v_call: TRBV11-1
j_call: TRBJ2-4

cdr3_aa: CASSPRTSGRIAYEQYF
cdr3_nt: TGTGCCAGTAGTCCCCGGACTAGCGGGAGGATCGCCTACGAGCAGTACTTC
d_call: TRBD2
clone_size: .
v_call: TRBV19
j_call: TRBJ2-7

cdr3_aa: CASSLPAGGREQYF
cdr3_nt: TGTGCCAGCAGCTTACCCGCGGGAGGCCGGGAGCAGTACTTC
d_call: TRBD2
clone_size: .
v_call: TRBV5-6
j_call: TRBJ2-7

cdr3_aa: CASKGDSTLFSKNIQYF
cdr3_nt: TGTGCCAGTAAGGGGGACAGCACTCTCTTTTCCAAAAACATTCAGTACTTC
d_call: TRBD1
clone_size: .
v_call: TRBV19
j_call: TRBJ2-4

cdr3_aa: CASSEQSGRYEQYF
cdr3_nt: TGTGCCAGCAGTGAACAAAGCGGAAGATACGAGCAGTACTTC
d_call: .
clone_size: .
v_call: TRBV2
j_call: TRBJ2-7

cdr3_aa: CASSQDLAGGIGNEQFF
cdr3_nt: TGCGCCAGCAGCCAAGATCTAGCGGGGGGGATAGGAAATGAGCAGTTCTTC
d_call: TRBD2
clone_size: .
v_call: TRBV4-3
j_call: TRBJ2-1

cdr3_aa: CASSSRRSITYNEQFF
cdr3_nt: TGTGCCAGCAGTTCCAGACGCAGTATTACCTACAATGAGCAGTTCTTC
d_call: .
clone_size: .
v_call: TRBV6-6
j_call: TRBJ2-1

cdr3_aa: CASTTGGPLWDQPQHF
cdr3_nt: TGTGCCAGCACCACCGGCGGTCCTTTGTGGGACCAGCCCCAGCATTTT
d_call: .
clone_size: .
v_call: TRBV28
j_call: TRBJ1-5

cdr3_aa: CASSSDYLSTDTQYF
cdr3_nt: TGTGCCAGCAGCTCGGACTACCTGAGCACAGATACGCAGTATTTT
d_call: .
clone_size: .
v_call: TRBV7-2
j_call: TRBJ2-3

cdr3_aa: CASSLRLGVSTDTQYF
cdr3_nt: TGTGCCAGCAGCTTAAGGTTGGGGGTCAGCACAGATACGCAGTATTTT
d_call: .
clone_size: .
v_call: TRBV11-3
j_call: TRBJ2-3

cdr3_aa: CASSKTGNAFF
cdr3_nt: TGTGCCAGCAGTAAGACAGGGAATGCTTTCTTT
d_call: TRBD1
clone_size: .
v_call: TRBV5-6
j_call: TRBJ1-1

cdr3_aa: CAISDLGDTQYF
cdr3_nt: TGTGCCATCAGTGATTTAGGAGATACGCAGTATTTT
d_call: .
clone_size: .
v_call: TRBV10-3
j_call: TRBJ2-3

cdr3_aa: CASSSAGEGNQPQHF
cdr3_nt: TGCGCCAGCAGCTCGGCAGGGGAAGGCAATCAGCCCCAGCATTTT
d_call: .
clone_size: .
v_call: TRBV5-1
j_call: TRBJ1-5

cdr3_aa: CASSALAGAPHEQYF
cdr3_nt: TGTGCCAGCAGCGCTCTAGCGGGAGCTCCCCACGAGCAGTACTTC
d_call: TRBD2
clone_size: .
v_call: TRBV6-4
j_call: TRBJ2-7

cdr3_aa: CASSQGNIPDREGTEAFF
cdr3_nt: TGCGCCAGCAGCCAAGGCAACATCCCGGACAGGGAGGGCACTGAAGCTTTCTTT
d_call: TRBD1
clone_size: .
v_call: TRBV4-1
j_call: TRBJ1-1

cdr3_aa: CAISKQPDTQYF
cdr3_nt: TGTGCCATCAGCAAGCAGCCAGATACGCAGTATTTT
d_call: .
clone_size: .
v_call: TRBV10-3
j_call: TRBJ2-3

cdr3_aa: CASSLGGTASPNEQFF
cdr3_nt: TGTGCCAGCAGCTTAGGTGGGACCGCGTCCCCCAATGAGCAGTTCTTC
d_call: .
clone_size: .
v_call: TRBV7-2
j_call: TRBJ2-1